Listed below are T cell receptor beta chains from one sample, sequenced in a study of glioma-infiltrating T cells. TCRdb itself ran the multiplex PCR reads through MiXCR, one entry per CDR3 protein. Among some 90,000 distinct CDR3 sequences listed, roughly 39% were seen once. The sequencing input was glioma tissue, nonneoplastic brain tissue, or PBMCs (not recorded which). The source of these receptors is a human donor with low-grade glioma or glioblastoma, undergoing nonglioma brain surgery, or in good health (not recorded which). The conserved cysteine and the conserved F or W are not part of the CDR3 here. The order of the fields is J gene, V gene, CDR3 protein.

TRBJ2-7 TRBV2 ASSDGQARAYEQY
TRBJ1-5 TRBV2 ASSVLYAEDSNQPQH
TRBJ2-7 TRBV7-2 ASSPVGQITYEQY
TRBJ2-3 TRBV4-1 ASSPLLGADTQY
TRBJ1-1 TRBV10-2 ASRDGGLNTEAF
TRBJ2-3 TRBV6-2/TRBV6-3 ASRGRQSTDTQY
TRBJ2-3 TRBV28 ASSFGPMGADTQY
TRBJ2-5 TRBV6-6 ASSYSGGLGGETQY
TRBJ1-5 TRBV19 ASSTGTVRSNQPQH
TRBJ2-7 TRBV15 ATRRTVEKVGREQY
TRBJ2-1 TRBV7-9 ASSSTGLALAYNEQF
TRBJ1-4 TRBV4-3 ASSHTTATNEKLF
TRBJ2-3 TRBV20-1 SARDISNRATDTQY
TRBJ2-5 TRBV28 VSSLTPDGTQETKY
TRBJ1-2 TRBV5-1 ASSYVDTNYGYT
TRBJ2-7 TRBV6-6 ASSYSVTGASGEQY
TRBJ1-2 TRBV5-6 ASTLGYLASNYGYT
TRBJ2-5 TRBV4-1 AGSQVPGQETQY
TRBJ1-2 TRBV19 ASSTDRVAGYT
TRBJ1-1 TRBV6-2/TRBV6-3 ASGWTGGGRNEAF
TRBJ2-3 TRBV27 ASSLFGTDTQY
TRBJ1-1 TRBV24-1 ATSEGRMNTEAF
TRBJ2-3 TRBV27 ASSPPGLTLGKDTQY
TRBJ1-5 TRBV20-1 NARDAYDGDQPQH
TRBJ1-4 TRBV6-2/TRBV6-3 ASRNRDRPNEKLF
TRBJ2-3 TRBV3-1 ASSRQAATGIDTQY
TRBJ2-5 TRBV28 ASSSYRATETQY
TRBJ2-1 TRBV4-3 ASSLDRRLAYNEQF
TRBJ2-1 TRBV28 ASSFGEQRTYNEQF
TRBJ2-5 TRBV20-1 SAENQETQY
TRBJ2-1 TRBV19 ASSIVGYYNGQL
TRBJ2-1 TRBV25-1 ASSTRWEGRDEQF
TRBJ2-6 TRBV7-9 ASSSLVGANVLT
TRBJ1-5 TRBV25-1 ASRVAGAPSNQPQH
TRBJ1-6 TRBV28 ASSLRDSAYEQYFGPGNSPLH
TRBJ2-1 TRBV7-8 ASSLALRGGAGNEQF
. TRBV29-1 SVIPGDLWETQY
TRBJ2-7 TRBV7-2 ASSRLAGGAYKQY
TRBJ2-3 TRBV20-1 SARDRYTQY
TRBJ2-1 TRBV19 ASSRTGFYNEQF
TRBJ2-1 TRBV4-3 ASSTRHHAYNEQF
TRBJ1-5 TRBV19 ASSNARGHQPQH
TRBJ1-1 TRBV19 ASSIEASRNTEAF
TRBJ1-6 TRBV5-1 ASRTGQVYNSPLH
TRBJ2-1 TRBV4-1 DSSRRSSYNEQF